The 21 T cell receptor beta chains reported below all come from one sample, sequenced in a study of regulatory T cells in long-lasting Graves disease. Arm-PCR with iRepertoire HTBI primers amplified the CDR3 regions for these TCR beta libraries. TCRdb called the multiplex PCR reads again in MiXCR, with one record for every CDR3 protein. The table shows roughly 500,000 distinct CDR3 sequences, with about 15% occurring only once. Regarding time point: newly diagnosed GD, antithyroid drugs for less than 3 months. Researchers made the TCR library from RNA that was extracted from PBMCs. These data were likewise used in another study, on T cells in Graves' hyperthyroidism and ophthalmopathy.

The specimen was peripheral blood mononuclear cells (PBMCs), collected at new diagnosis, from a patient treated with antithyroid drugs. The receptors derive from a woman in her fifties or sixties with Graves disease.

CDR3 in amino acids: CSASDVSTDTQYF. CDR3 DNA sequence: TGCAGTGCTAGCGACGTCAGCACAGATACGCAGTATTTT. This sequence joins TRBV20-1 and TRBJ2-3; D unclear. CDR3 length equals 13 residues. V was cut by 3 bases and J by 0 bases, with 7 bases left in between. Looked up from germline, CDR1 is DFQATT and CDR2 is SNEGSKA (reference sequence).

This clonotype was detected a few times. The chain recombines TRBV7-6 with TRBJ2-1; 11 bases map to TRBD2. Germline-derived CDR1 and CDR2 are SGHVS and FNYEAQ. V shed 1 base and J 2 bases; nucleotides not matched to a gene: 7. This CDR3 has 18 amino acids. In DNA, the CDR3 is TGTGCCAGCAGCTTAGAACTAGCGGGAGTGTGGACCTACAATGAGCAGTTCTTC. This gives the protein CASSLELAGVWTYNEQFF.

V and J are TRBV6-1 and TRBJ2-1; 7 bases align to TRBD2. This CDR3 contains 15 residues. In germline, CDR1 is MNHNS, CDR2 SASEGT. The trim removed 3 bases at V and 5 bases at J, leaving 7 bases unmatched. The CDR3: CASSDAGVVHNEQFF. Here the CDR3 DNA reads TGTGCCAGCAGTGATGCGGGAGTTGTCCACAATGAGCAGTTCTTC.

Many counts were recorded for this clonotype. The missing conserved phenylalanine or tryptophan at the end of this CDR3 makes a read error likely. The DNA is left out, because the CDR3 cannot be placed on it with certainty; the CDR3 is given as TCRdb lists it. The V call is TRBV3-1, the J call TRBJ2-1; TRBD2, as called in the table, went unchecked against the DNA. With termini counted, the CDR3 has 15 amino acids. Germline V gives CDR1 LGHDT, CDR2 YNNKEL (reference sequence). This CDR3 is CASSQDIAGGPFLIL.

This clonotype came up many times. This chain links TRBV20-1 with TRBJ2-1, with D hard to call. In germline, CDR1 is DFQATT, CDR2 SNEGSKA (reference sequence). The V end was cut by 2 bases, the J end by 9 bases, with 17 bases between. CDR3 length: 14 amino acids. CDR3 loop: CSARPINGYGEQFF. The CDR3 nucleotides are TGCAGTGCTAGACCAATTAATGGGTACGGTGAGCAGTTCTTC.

Many counts were recorded for this clonotype. The chain couples TRBV30 to TRBJ1-2; tentative D call: TRBD1 (6 bases). The CDR3 has 11 residues. Looked up from germline, CDR1 is GTSNPN and CDR2 is SVGIG (reference sequence). The V end lost 6 bases, the J end lost 8 bases, and 13 bases lay between the germline ends. The CDR3 DNA is TGTGCCTGTCAGGGGCGACGGGGCTACACCTTC. Translated: CACQGRRGYTF.

This clonotype has at least ten counts. V and J are TRBV27 and TRBJ2-1; 13 positions match TRBD2. Germline CDR1 and CDR2: MNHEY and SMNVEV (reference sequence). Trimming took 6 bases from V and 8 from J; bases not matched to a gene: 13. The CDR3 spans 17 residues. CDR3 coding DNA: TGTGCCAGCAGCCCTCTTGGGACTAGCGGGATACTCGATGAGCAGTTCTTC. This translates into CASSPLGTSGILDEQFF.

This clonotype was detected many times. The chain couples TRBV7-9 to TRBJ2-7; the D gene is possibly TRBD2 (5 bases). V lost 7 bases, J lost 6 bases, and 16 bases lay in between. The CDR3 consists of 13 residues. CDR1 is SEHNR, CDR2 FQNEAQ, per germline (reference sequence). CDR3 nucleotides: TGTGCCAGCACCTCTATAATCGGGGTCGAGCAGTACTTC. Translation gives CASTSIIGVEQYF. Variable domain in full (rest from reference TRBV7-9 and TRBJ2-7): DTGVSQNPRHKITKRGQNVTFRCDPISEHNRLYWYRQTLGQGPEFLTYFQNEAQLEKSRLLSDRFSAERPKGSFSTLEIQRTEQGDSAMYLCASTSIIGVEQYFGPGTRLTVT.

The chain couples TRBV28 to TRBJ2-1; 10 nucleotides align to TRBD2. V was clipped by 7 bases and J by 9 bases; unmatched bases: 12. CDR1 is MDHEN and CDR2 is SYDVKM in the germline V gene. The CDR3 totals 15 residues. CDR3 nucleotides: TGTGCCAGCACCACGGCAGCGGGAGGGCCGGGTGAGCAGTTCTTC. Residues: CASTTAAGGPGEQFF.

This chain links TRBV2 with TRBJ2-2; D not certain. Deletions cut 1 base from V and 3 bases from J, with 9 bases between. Per the germline V gene, CDR1 is SNHLY and CDR2 is FYNNEI. The CDR3 runs to 15 residues. CDR3 DNA sequence: TGTGCCAGCAGTGAAGTTGGGATCGACACCGGGGAGCTGTTTTTT. This codes for CASSEVGIDTGELFF.

The V and J genes are TRBV19 and TRBJ2-7, with unresolved D. Germline V gene lookup returns CDR1 LNHDA and CDR2 SQIVND (reference sequence). V was pared by 2 bases and J by 1 base, with 6 bases between. This CDR3 contains 13 residues. CDR3 loop: CASSISLSYEQYF. CDR3 DNA: TGTGCCAGTAGTATAAGTTTGTCCTACGAGCAGTACTTC.

Many counts were recorded for this clonotype. The chain is built from TRBV6-1 and TRBJ2-3; 11 nucleotides agree with TRBD2. The germline V gene has CDR1 MNHNS and CDR2 SASEGT. Unmatched junction bases numbered 7, after V lost 8 bases and J lost 0 bases. This CDR3 region has 16 residues. In DNA, the CDR3 is TGTGCCAGCGGGACTAGCGGTCGATCTAGCACAGATACGCAGTATTTT. As protein: CASGTSGRSSTDTQYF.

This clonotype was observed many times. At one end, the junction sequence differs from germline, possibly due to a read error. This sequence joins TRBV30 and TRBJ2-7; the D call may be TRBD1 or TRBD2 (5 bases each). CDR1 GTSNPN and CDR2 SVGIG come from the germline V gene (reference sequence). The CDR3 runs to 13 residues. The CDR3 bases are TGTGCCTGGAGGGGACCAGCCTCCTCCGAGCAGTACTTC. Protein product: CAWRGPASSEQYF.

The chain combines TRBV3-1 with TRBJ1-3; 9 nucleotides align to TRBD1. This CDR3 has 21 residues. Germline CDR1 and CDR2: LGHDT and YNNKEL (reference sequence). With V trimmed by 2 bases and J by 0 bases, 17 bases remained unmatched. The CDR3 region is CASSQSRTGTGFFGSGNTIYF. CDR3 sequence (DNA): TGTGCCAGCAGCCAAAGTAGGACCGGGACAGGGTTCTTTGGCTCTGGAAACACCATATATTTT.

The chain is built from TRBV30 and TRBJ1-3; unclear D gene. The V end lost 2 bases, the J end lost 1 base, and 9 bases lay between the germline ends. The CDR3 is 14 amino acids. The germline V gene encodes CDR1 GTSNPN and CDR2 SVGIG (reference sequence). CDR3 DNA sequence: TGTGCCTGGAGTTTCGGTGTTTCTGGAAACACCATATATTTT. It codes for CAWSFGVSGNTIYF.

V and J are TRBV9 and TRBJ1-1; 8 nucleotides line up with TRBD1. This CDR3 spans 18 amino acids. The V gene's germline CDR1 is SGDLS and CDR2 YYNGEE. V was clipped by 0 bases and J by 6 bases; unmatched bases: 16. The CDR3 nucleotides are TGTGCCAGCAGCGTAGATGGGGGGTCAGGGGGCAGTGAGGCTGAAGCTTTCTTT. Protein: CASSVDGGSGGSEAEAFF.

On this clonotype: This may be a read error, as it is one base from a much larger clone. The chain couples TRBV3-1 to TRBJ2-1; 10 positions match TRBD2. CDR3 length: 16 residues. Germline V gives CDR1 LGHDT, CDR2 YNNKEL (reference sequence). The CDR3 bases are TGTGCCAGCAGCCAACATAGCGGGAGGTGGTACAATGAGCAGTCCTTC. It yields the protein CASSQHSGRWYNEQSF.

This clonotype was picked up many times. The chain joins TRBV28 to TRBJ2-3; no reliable D call. Between the trimmed V and J ends, which lost 1 base and 5 bases, there was a span of 10 bases. Germline values: CDR1 MDHEN, CDR2 SYDVKM. The CDR3 sequence is 14 residues long. The CDR3 loop reads CASSLFGIKDTQYF. CDR3 coding DNA: TGTGCCAGCAGTTTATTTGGAATCAAAGATACGCAGTATTTT. Based on the CDR3 plus reference TRBV28 and TRBJ2-3, the full variable domain is DVKVTQSSRYLVKRTGEKVFLECVQDMDHENMFWYRQDPGLGLRLIYFSYDVKMKEKGDIPEGYSVSREKKERFSLILESASTNQTSMYLCASSLFGIKDTQYFGPGTRLTVL.

This clonotype was seen repeatedly, ten times or more. The chain carries TRBV29-1 and TRBJ2-7; 9 nucleotides match TRBD1. The junction had 8 bases not matched to a gene; V was cut back by 6 bases and J by 2 bases. This CDR3 is built from 14 residues. Germline V gene lookup returns CDR1 SQVTM and CDR2 ANQGSEA. The CDR3, as DNA: TGCAGCGTCCGGGGACAGGGAGAAGCCTACGAGCAGTACTTC. Its protein is CSVRGQGEAYEQYF.

This clonotype was counted only a few times. The V gene is TRBV5-5, the J gene TRBJ2-1, with D possibly being TRBD2 (5 bases). Trimming pared 4 bases from V and 3 bases from J, leaving 20 bases between. The CDR3 runs 17 residues. The germline V gene has CDR1 SGHKS and CDR2 YYEKEE (reference sequence). In DNA form, the CDR3 reads TGTGCCAGCAGCCAGACGGGGAGCCAGGCAATCTACAATGAGCAGTTCTTC. It codes for CASSQTGSQAIYNEQFF.

The chain has TRBV10-3 and TRBJ2-3, with D possibly being TRBD2 (5 bases). Germline assignment: CDR1 ENHRY and CDR2 SYGVKD. The ends were cut back, 2 bases at V and 1 base at J, with 10 bases in the middle. This CDR3 has 15 residues. The CDR3 DNA sequence: TGTGCCATCAGTGAGGAGCCAGCGGGCACAGATACGCAGTATTTT. The encoded protein is CAISEEPAGTDTQYF.